The entry below describes one T cell receptor beta chain. What it binds is not known. A read error may account for a junction end that differs from germline. The sample belongs to a study of B cell selection in AIRE deficiency. Findings and caveats of the study: TCRbeta-only data showed 36.6% of shared healthy Treg sequences in healthy Tconv. AIRE-deficient Tconv and Treg repertoires matched healthy donors in TCRBV, CDR3 length, diversity. Shared Treg sequences were biased toward short CDR3s with few non-templated nucleotide insertions. Approximately 31% of healthy-shared Treg sequences were found among patient Tconv cells.

Conventional CD4 T cells were sorted as CD4+CD127+ cells. TCRdb keeps only in-frame clones here, not all; method: immunoSEQ multiplex PCR. The table lists 20,000 to 25,000 clones, 97% of them singletons. Sample: conventional CD4+ T cells sorted from PBMCs. The sequence was collected from a human donor with AIRE deficiency.

CDR3 sequence reads: CASSPGREFF. The CDR3 coding sequence is TGTGCCAGCAGCCCCGGCAGGGAGTTCTTC. V and J are TRBV2 and TRBJ1-2; D is perhaps TRBD1 (5 bases). The germline CDR1 and CDR2 sequences are SNHLY and FYNNEI. This CDR3 spans 10 amino acids.